This passage covers 10 T cell receptor beta chains from one sample sequenced in a study of a mutant IDH1 vaccine in newly diagnosed glioma. Only in-frame clones appear in the TCRdb table, and some are missing; sequencing was by immunoSEQ multiplex PCR. The sample lists tens of thousands of clones, 70% to 80% occurring once. These TCRs are of unknown antigen specificity. Specified time point: week 11, during vaccination. Each dose of the vaccine consisted of 300 ug of mutant IDH1 20-mer peptide, with topical imiquimod. The sample consisted of PBMCs, taken from a glioma patient whose treatment included an IDH1 peptide vaccine. These receptors were collected from a woman under 30 with glioma.

J is TRBJ2-5 and V is TRBV6-1; no clear D gene. The CDR3 consists of 18 residues. Between the trimmed V and J ends, which lost 2 bases and 0 bases, there was a span of 19 bases. CDR1 MNHNS and CDR2 SASEGT come from the germline V gene. CDR3 sequence: CASSEYPTTKLYQETQYF. In DNA, the CDR3 is TGTGCCAGCAGTGAATACCCGACAACTAAACTGTACCAAGAGACCCAGTACTTC.

The chain has TRBV30 and TRBJ1-2; D ambiguous. The ends were cut back, 3 bases at V and 8 bases at J, with 19 bases in the middle. The V gene's germline CDR1 is GTSNPN and CDR2 SVGIG (reference sequence). The CDR3 length is 14 residues. The CDR3 reads CAWRMTSRAAGYTF. For the CDR3, the DNA is TGTGCCTGGAGGATGACATCCCGGGCCGCGGGCTACACCTTC.

The V gene is TRBV7-9, the J gene TRBJ1-6, with TRBD1 as a possible D gene (5 bases). Trimming left V 5 bases short and J 4 bases short, with 9 bases between. Germline values: CDR1 SEHNR, CDR2 FQNEAQ (reference sequence). The CDR3 has 14 amino acids. CDR3 sequence: CASSVGTYNSPLHF. CDR3 coding DNA: TGTGCCAGCAGCGTTGGGACGTATAATTCACCCCTCCACTTT.

The V call is TRBV7-2, the J call TRBJ2-2, with D hard to call. CDR1 and CDR2 (germline): SGHTA, FQGNSA. The V gene lost 2 bases and the J gene lost 7 bases, with 8 bases spanning the gap. This CDR3 is built from 13 residues. The CDR3 DNA is TGTGCCAGCAGCTTAAGTGTGGTCGGGGAGCTGTTTTTT. Amino acid sequence: CASSLSVVGELFF.

This clone was seen a few times. The chain joins TRBV10-3 to TRBJ1-1; D gene ambiguous. The CDR3 spans 14 residues. Trimming removed 10 bases at V and 1 base at J, with 16 bases between. Germline CDR1 and CDR2: ENHRY and SYGVKD. The CDR3, as DNA: TGTGCCACTAAGGAGGGTTCGGGGAACACTGAAGCTTTCTTT. It encodes CATKEGSGNTEAFF.

This sequence joins TRBV6-7 and TRBJ2-7; D gene uncertain. TRBV6-7 is reported as an ORF; its role is uncertain. Trimming cost V 0 bases and J 3 bases, with 12 bases left between them. The CDR3 spans 15 residues. This chain's CDR3 is CASSYSLNSHYEQYF. The CDR3 DNA reads as TGTGCCAGCAGTTACTCGTTAAACAGCCACTACGAGCAGTACTTC.

The rearrangement joins TRBV4-1 to TRBJ1-5; D is perhaps TRBD1 (6 bases). Per germline, CDR1 MGHRA and CDR2 YSYEKL. With 4 bases removed from V and 4 bases from J, the gap between germline ends came to 11 bases. The CDR3 totals 14 residues. This CDR3 is CASSPRQVNQPQHF. In nucleotides, the CDR3 is TGCGCCAGCAGCCCGAGACAGGTGAATCAGCCCCAGCATTTT.

This chain joins TRBV6-6 and TRBJ1-1; D not resolved. Germline values: CDR1 MNHNY, CDR2 SVGAGI (reference sequence). V gave up 0 bases and J gave up 5 bases, with 10 bases separating them. The CDR3 has 14 amino acids. The CDR3 here is CASSYSGVRTEAFF. DNA of the CDR3: TGTGCCAGCAGTTACTCTGGGGTCAGGACTGAAGCTTTCTTT.

The rearrangement joins TRBV11-2 to TRBJ2-7; D is undetermined. The germline CDR1 and CDR2 sequences are SGHAT and FQNNGV. This CDR3 comprises 11 residues. Trimming pared 5 bases from V and 2 bases from J, leaving 4 bases between. In DNA, the CDR3 is TGTGCCAGCAGCCGCACCTACGAGCAGTACTTC. Its translation: CASSRTYEQYF.

This clone showed up just once. The chain employs TRBV19 and TRBJ2-3; no clear D gene. There are 11 residues in the CDR3. V shed 3 bases and J shed 3 bases, with 1 base lying between them. Germline CDR1 is LNHDA and CDR2 is SQIVND (reference sequence). CDR3 loop: CASSITDTQYF. As DNA, the CDR3 is TGTGCCAGTAGTATTACAGATACGCAGTATTTT.